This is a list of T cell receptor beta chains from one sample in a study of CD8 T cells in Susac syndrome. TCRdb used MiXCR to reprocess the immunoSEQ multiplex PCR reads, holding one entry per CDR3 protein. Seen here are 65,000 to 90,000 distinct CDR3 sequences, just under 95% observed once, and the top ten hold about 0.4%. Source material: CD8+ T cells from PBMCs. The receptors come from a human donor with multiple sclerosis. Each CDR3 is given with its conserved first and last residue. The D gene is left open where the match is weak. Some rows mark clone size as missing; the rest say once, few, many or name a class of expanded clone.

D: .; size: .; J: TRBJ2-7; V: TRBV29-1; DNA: TGCAGCGTTGCTCCCTCTAGCTCCTACGAGCAGTACTTC; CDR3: CSVAPSSSYEQYF
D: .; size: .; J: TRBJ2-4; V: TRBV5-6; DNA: TGTGCCAGCCGACCACTATTAGGACAGAACATTCAGTACTTC; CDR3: CASRPLLGQNIQYF
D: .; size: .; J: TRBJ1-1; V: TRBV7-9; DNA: TGTGCCAGCAGCACTTACAGAACAACTTTGGACACTGAAGCTTTCTTT; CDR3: CASSTYRTTLDTEAFF
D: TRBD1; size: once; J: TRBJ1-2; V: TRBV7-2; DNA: TGTGCCAGCAGCTCGACGGGACAGGGACACTATGGCTACACCTTC; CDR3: CASSSTGQGHYGYTF
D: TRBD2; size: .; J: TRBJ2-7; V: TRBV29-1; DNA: TGCAGCGTTGCGCCCCCCGGGAGGTACGAGCAGTACTTC; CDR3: CSVAPPGRYEQYF
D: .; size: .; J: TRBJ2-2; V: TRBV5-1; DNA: TGCGCCAGCAGGCATTACAGGAGGGACACCGGGGAGCTGTTTTTT; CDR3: CASRHYRRDTGELFF
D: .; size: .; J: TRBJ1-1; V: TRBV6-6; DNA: TGTGCCAGCAGTTACTCCGCAGGAGGCACTGAAGCTTTCTTT; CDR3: CASSYSAGGTEAFF
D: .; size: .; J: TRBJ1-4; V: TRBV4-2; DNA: TGTGCCAGCGGTCCGGGTACTAATGAAAAACTGTTTTTT; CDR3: CASGPGTNEKLFF
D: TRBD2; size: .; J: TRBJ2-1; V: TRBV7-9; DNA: TGTGCCAGCAGCCATGTGCGGGGGAAGGGAATGGGTGAGCAGTTCTTC; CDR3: CASSHVRGKGMGEQFF
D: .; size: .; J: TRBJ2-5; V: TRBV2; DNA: TGTGCCAGCAGTGAAGCGCTCTCGGGGGTCCGGGAGACCCAGTACTTC; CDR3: CASSEALSGVRETQYF
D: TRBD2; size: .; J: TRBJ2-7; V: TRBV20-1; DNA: TGCAGTGCTAGGCCCGCGGGGGCCTACGAGCAGTACTTC; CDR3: CSARPAGAYEQYF
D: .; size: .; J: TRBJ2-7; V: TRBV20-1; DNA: TGCAGTGGTACGAATTCCTACGAGCAGTACTTC; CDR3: CSGTNSYEQYF
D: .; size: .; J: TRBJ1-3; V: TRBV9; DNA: TGTGCCAGCAGCCCTTCGGGCTCTGGAAACACCATATATTTT; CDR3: CASSPSGSGNTIYF
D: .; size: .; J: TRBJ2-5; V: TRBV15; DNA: TGTGCCACCAGCAGCTCTACTAGTCTCAGAGAGACCCAGTACTTC; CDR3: CATSSSTSLRETQYF
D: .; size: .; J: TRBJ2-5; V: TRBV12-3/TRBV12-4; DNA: TGTGCCAGCAGAGTTCTGGGGTGGATAGCGGAAGAGACCCAGTACTTC; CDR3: CASRVLGWIAEETQYF
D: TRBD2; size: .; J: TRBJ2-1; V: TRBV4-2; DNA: TGTGCCAGCAGCCAAGATAAGGTAGGACTAGCGTCCGGAGATGAGCAGTTCTTC; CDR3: CASSQDKVGLASGDEQFF
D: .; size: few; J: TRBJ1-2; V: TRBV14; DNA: TGTGCCAGCAGCCAAGATACCAGGGCCGGCTACACCTTC; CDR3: CASSQDTRAGYTF
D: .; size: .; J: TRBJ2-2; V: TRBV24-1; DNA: TGTGCCACCAGTGATTCTGTAGGGGTCGGGGAGCTGTTTTTT; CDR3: CATSDSVGVGELFF
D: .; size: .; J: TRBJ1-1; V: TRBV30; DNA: TGTGCCTGGACCCGGGGGGCGGGGGGCACTGAAGCTTTCTTT; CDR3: CAWTRGAGGTEAFF
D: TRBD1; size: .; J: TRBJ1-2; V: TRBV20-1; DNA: TGCAGTGCTAGAGGTGGTCAGGGGACAGCTTATGGCTACACCTTC; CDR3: CSARGGQGTAYGYTF
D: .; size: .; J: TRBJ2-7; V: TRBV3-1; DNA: TGTGCCAGCAGCCAAGGAATGGGTTCCTACGAGCAGTACTTC; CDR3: CASSQGMGSYEQYF
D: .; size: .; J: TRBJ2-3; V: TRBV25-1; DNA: TGTGCCAGCAGCAATAGCCAGCGGCGCACAGATACGCAGTATTTT; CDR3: CASSNSQRRTDTQYF
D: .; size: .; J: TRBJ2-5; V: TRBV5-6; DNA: TGTGCCAGCAGCTTAGTCTTGGAAGAGACCCAGTACTTC; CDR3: CASSLVLEETQYF
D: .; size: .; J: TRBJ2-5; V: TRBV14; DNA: TGTGCCAGCAGCCACCTGGACCCCCAAGAGACCCAGTACTTC; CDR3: CASSHLDPQETQYF
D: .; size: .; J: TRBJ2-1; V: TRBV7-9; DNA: TGTGCCAGCAGCTTAAACAGCGGCCCTCACAATGAGCAGTTCTTC; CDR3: CASSLNSGPHNEQFF
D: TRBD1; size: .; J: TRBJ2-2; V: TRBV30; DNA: TGTGCCTGGAGTGTCGACAGGGAGTTTAACACCGGGGAGCTGTTTTTT; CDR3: CAWSVDREFNTGELFF
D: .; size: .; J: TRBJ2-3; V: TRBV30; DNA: TGTGCCTGCCTAGGATCAGATACGCAGTATTTT; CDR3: CACLGSDTQYF
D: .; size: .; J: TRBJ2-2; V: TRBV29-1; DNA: TGCAGCGTTGAAGATCCAGAGTTAGACGGGGAGCTGTTTTTT; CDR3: CSVEDPELDGELFF
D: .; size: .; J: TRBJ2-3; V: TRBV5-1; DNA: TGCGCCAGCAGCTCCTGGACTGAAGTATTCACAGATACGCAGTATTTT; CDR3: CASSSWTEVFTDTQYF
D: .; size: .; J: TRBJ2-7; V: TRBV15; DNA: TGTGCCACCAGCAGAGACCTTTACGGACAGTACAGTATCTACGAGCAGTACTTC; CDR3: CATSRDLYGQYSIYEQYF
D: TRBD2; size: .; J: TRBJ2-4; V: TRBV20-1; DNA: TGCAGTGCTAGAGACACGATACCGGGACTAGATAGCATTCAGTACTTC; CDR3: CSARDTIPGLDSIQYF
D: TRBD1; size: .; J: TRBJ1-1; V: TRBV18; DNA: TGTGCCAGCTCCCTCACCGCGGACAGGGGGCCCGCGAACACTGAAGCTTTCTTT; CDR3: CASSLTADRGPANTEAFF
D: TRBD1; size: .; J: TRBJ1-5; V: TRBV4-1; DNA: TGCGCCAGCAGCCAAGATGACCAGGGGGGTCAGCCCCAGCATTTT; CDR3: CASSQDDQGGQPQHF
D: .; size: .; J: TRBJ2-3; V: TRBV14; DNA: TGTGCCAGCAGCCAAGAAAGAGGTCGGAGTAGCACAGATACGCAGTATTTT; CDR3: CASSQERGRSSTDTQYF
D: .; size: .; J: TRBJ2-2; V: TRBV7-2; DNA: TGTGCCAGCAGCTTAAAGAGGCTAGCGCCCCTGGAAGGGGAGCTGTTTTTT; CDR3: CASSLKRLAPLEGELFF
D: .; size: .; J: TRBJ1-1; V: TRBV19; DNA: TGTGCCAGTGAAGGTTACGGCCCGGTACTTGAAGCTTTCTTT; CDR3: CASEGYGPVLEAFF
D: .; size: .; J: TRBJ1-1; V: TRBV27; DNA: TGTGCCAGCAGTTTTGAGGGGAACACTGAAGCTTTCTTT; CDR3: CASSFEGNTEAFF
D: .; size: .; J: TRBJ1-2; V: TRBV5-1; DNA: TGCGCCAGCAGCTTGGACCCCGCTAACTATGGCTACACCTTC; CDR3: CASSLDPANYGYTF
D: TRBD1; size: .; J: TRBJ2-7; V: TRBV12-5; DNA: TGTGCTAGTGACTTGGGACAGGGAACCTACGAGCAGTACTTC; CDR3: CASDLGQGTYEQYF
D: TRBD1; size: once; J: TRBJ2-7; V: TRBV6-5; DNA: TGTGCCAGCAGCAATCGGGACAGAGATATCGTAGAGCAGTACTTC; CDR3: CASSNRDRDIVEQYF
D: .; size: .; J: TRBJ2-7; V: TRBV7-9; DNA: TGTGCCAGCAGCTTCCGGCTAGACGAGCAGTACTTC; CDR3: CASSFRLDEQYF
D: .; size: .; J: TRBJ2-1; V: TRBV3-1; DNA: TGTGCCAGCTGCGCGGGGTACAATGAGCAGTTCTTC; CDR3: CASCAGYNEQFF
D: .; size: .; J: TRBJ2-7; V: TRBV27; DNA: TGTGCCAGCACCCAGGACGGAGGCGAGCAGTACTTC; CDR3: CASTQDGGEQYF
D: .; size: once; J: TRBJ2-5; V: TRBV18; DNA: TGTGCCAGCTCACGCACCGGGACACGGAAGGAAGAGACCCAGTACTTC; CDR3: CASSRTGTRKEETQYF
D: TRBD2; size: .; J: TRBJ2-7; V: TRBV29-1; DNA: TGCAGCGCCAGCGGGAGGGCGGACTACGAGCAGTACTTC; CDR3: CSASGRADYEQYF
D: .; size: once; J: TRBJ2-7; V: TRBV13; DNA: TGTGCCAGCAGCCTCACAGGCATTTCCTACGAGCAGTACTTC; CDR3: CASSLTGISYEQYF
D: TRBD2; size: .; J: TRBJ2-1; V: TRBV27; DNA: TGTGCCAGCAGTTTTCTAGCGGGAGAGAATGAGCAGTTCTTC; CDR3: CASSFLAGENEQFF
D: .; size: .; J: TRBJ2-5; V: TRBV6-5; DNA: TGTGCCAGCAGTATCGGGACTCAAGAGACCCAGTACTTC; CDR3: CASSIGTQETQYF
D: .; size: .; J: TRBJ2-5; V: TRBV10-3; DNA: TGTGCCATCAGTGAGGGAGGGAAAGGCGAGACCCAGTACTTC; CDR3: CAISEGGKGETQYF
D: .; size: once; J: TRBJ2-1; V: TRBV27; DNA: TGTGCCAGCAGTTTATCTACCAGAGGCACCTCCAATGAGCAGTTCTTC; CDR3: CASSLSTRGTSNEQFF
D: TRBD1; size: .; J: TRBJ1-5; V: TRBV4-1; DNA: TGCGCCAGCAGCCAAGTTGGGGACAGAAATCAGCCCCAGCATTTT; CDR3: CASSQVGDRNQPQHF
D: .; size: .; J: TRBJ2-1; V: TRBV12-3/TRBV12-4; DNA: TGTGCCAGCAGCCCCCCCACGAACCGGGGGAATGAGCAGTTCTTC; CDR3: CASSPPTNRGNEQFF
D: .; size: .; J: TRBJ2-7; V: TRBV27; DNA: TGTGCCAGCAGTTTATCCTACAGGGAGATTTACGAGCAGTACTTC; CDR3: CASSLSYREIYEQYF